This TCR beta chain was recovered during a study of response to subunit inactivated influenza vaccine. This clonotype was detected only a few times. Germline values: CDR1 SGHRS, CDR2 YFSETQ. This CDR3 is built from 15 residues. The V end lost 4 bases, the J end lost 4 bases, and 14 bases lay between the germline ends. TCRdb re-analysed the RT-PCR reads in MiXCR, keeping a single row per CDR3 protein. The sample yields some 500,000 distinct CDR3 sequences, more than 15% seen once. The rearrangement links TRBV5-1 to TRBJ2-2, with D maybe TRBD1 (5 bases). This sample comprised CD4+ T cells sorted from PBMCs, obtained around 25 months after vaccination. The sequence came from a man between 50 and 75 years old who received an inactivated influenza vaccine. The CDR3 DNA is TGCGCCAGCAGCACCAACGCAGGGTCCACCGGGGAGCTGTTTTTT. Protein product: CASSTNAGSTGELFF.